This T cell receptor beta chain was retrieved from a study of cytomegalovirus exposure and HLA in healthy donors. Study at large: Ancestry clustering placed around 80% of several hundred genotyped donors in the Caucasian-associated cluster. Notes on the study in general: For most TCR beta V segments, an earlier analysis put the productive rate at about 90% or about 30% of the time. DRB1 showed the most TCR associations and HLA-C the fewest in a later analysis, as rates varied by HLA locus.

Of note for this clone: What it binds is not known.

The CDR3 totals 13 residues. V lost 4 bases and J lost 5, with 11 bases in between. CDR1 is SEHNR and CDR2 is FQNEAQ in the germline V gene (reference sequence). Nominally healthy donors provided the samples, though records likely missed some immune exposures. Amplification used 60 Vbeta primers and 13 Jbeta primers. TCRdb's table, derived via immunoSEQ multiplex PCR, lists solely in-frame clones and lacks some. Of approximately 220,000 clones listed, approximately 80% were seen once; the top ten hold roughly 1.5%. The clonotype originates from a girl aged 10-17 years in good health and CMV-seronegative. This rearrangement joins TRBV7-9 to TRBJ2-5; unclear D gene. The source material was PBMCs. In DNA, the CDR3 is TGTGCCAGCAGCTCCCTACGGTCGGAGACCCAGTACTTC. Protein product: CASSSLRSETQYF.